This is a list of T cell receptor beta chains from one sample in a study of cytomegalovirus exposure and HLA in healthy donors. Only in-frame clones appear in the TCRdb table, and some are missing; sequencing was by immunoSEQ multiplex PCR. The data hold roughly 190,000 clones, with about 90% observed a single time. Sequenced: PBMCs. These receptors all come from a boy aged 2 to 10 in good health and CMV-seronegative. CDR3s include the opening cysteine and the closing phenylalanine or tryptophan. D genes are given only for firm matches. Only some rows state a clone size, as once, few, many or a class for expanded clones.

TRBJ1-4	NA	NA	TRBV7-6	CATYDQGEKLFF	TGTGCCACCTACGACCAGGGGGAAAAACTGTTTTTT
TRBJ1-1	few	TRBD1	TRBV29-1	CSAGQVNTEAFF	TGCAGCGCCGGACAGGTGAACACTGAAGCTTTCTTT
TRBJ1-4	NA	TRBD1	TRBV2	CASSEDRGRGEKLFF	TGTGCCAGCAGTGAAGACAGGGGGCGCGGTGAAAAACTGTTTTTT
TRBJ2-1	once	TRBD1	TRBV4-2	CASSQELRTGGYNEQFF	TGTGCCAGCAGCCAAGAGTTGAGAACAGGGGGTTACAATGAGCAGTTCTTC
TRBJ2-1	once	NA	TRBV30	CAWSHPRSPNEQFF	TGTGCCTGGAGTCACCCCCGGAGTCCCAATGAGCAGTTCTTC
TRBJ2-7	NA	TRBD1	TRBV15	CATGATGPSYEQYF	TGTGCCACCGGGGCGACAGGGCCTTCCTACGAGCAGTACTTC
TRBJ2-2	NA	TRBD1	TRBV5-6	CASSIPGQGRGELFF	TGTGCCAGCAGTATACCGGGACAGGGACGCGGGGAGCTGTTTTTT
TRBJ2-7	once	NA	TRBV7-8	CASSPDVGATYEQYF	TGTGCCAGCAGTCCCGACGTAGGGGCCACCTACGAGCAGTACTTC
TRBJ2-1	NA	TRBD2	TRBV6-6	CASSYSRGLAGNEQFF	TGTGCCAGCAGTTACTCGAGAGGACTAGCGGGCAATGAGCAGTTCTTC
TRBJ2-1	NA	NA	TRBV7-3	CASSLLRRERGDEQFF	TGTGCCAGCAGCTTATTGCGGCGGGAGAGGGGGGATGAGCAGTTCTTC
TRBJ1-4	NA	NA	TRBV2	CASSKVRGADEKLFF	TGTGCCAGCAGTAAAGTCAGGGGAGCGGATGAAAAACTGTTTTTT
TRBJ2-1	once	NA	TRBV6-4	CASSDSPDGNNEQFF	TGTGCCAGCAGTGACTCTCCTGACGGGAACAATGAGCAGTTCTTC
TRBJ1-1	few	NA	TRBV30	CAWSVRGNTEAFF	TGTGCCTGGAGTGTACGAGGGAACACTGAAGCTTTCTTT
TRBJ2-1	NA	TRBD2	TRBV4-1	CASSQIGGRAGLDEQFF	TGCGCCAGCAGCCAAATAGGAGGGAGGGCCGGGTTGGATGAGCAGTTCTTC
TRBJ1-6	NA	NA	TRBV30	CAWSVLGGLMNSPLHF	TGTGCCTGGAGTGTACTAGGCGGATTAATGAATTCACCCCTCCACTTT
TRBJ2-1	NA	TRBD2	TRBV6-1	CASRTSGRAYNEQFF	TGTGCCAGCAGGACTAGCGGGAGGGCCTACAATGAGCAGTTCTTC
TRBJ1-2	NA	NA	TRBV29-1	CSVGGRNYGYTF	TGCAGCGTTGGGGGGCGTAACTATGGCTACACCTTC
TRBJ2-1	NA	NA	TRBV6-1	CASRGGAAYNEQFF	TGTGCCAGCAGGGGGGGGGCTGCATACAATGAGCAGTTCTTC
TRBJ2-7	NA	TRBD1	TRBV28	CASRVGTGLYEQYF	TGTGCCAGCAGGGTCGGGACAGGACTATACGAGCAGTACTTC
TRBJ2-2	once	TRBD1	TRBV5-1	CASSEQGATGELFF	TGCGCCAGCAGCGAACAGGGGGCCACCGGGGAGCTGTTTTTT
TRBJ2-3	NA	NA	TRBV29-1	CRVAGVVTDTQYF	TGCAGAGTAGCAGGGGTAGTCACAGATACGCAGTATTTT
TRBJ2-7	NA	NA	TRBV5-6	CASSLIPYEQYF	TGTGCCAGCAGCTTGATTCCCTACGAGCAGTACTTC
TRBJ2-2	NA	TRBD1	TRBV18	CASSPRATGQGDTGELFF	TGTGCCAGCTCACCCAGAGCTACAGGACAGGGCGACACCGGGGAGCTGTTTTTT
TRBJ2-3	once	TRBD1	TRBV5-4	CASSLVPRDRDTDTQYF	TGTGCCAGCAGCTTGGTTCCCCGGGACAGAGACACAGATACGCAGTATTTT
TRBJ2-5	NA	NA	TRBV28	CASGRSGDKETQYF	TGTGCCAGCGGGAGGAGCGGGGACAAAGAGACCCAGTACTTC
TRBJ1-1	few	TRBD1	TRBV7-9	CAGTGTGNTEAFF	TGTGCCGGGACCGGGACAGGGAACACTGAAGCTTTCTTT
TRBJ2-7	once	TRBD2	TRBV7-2	CASSRGTSGRGLVYEQYF	TGTGCCAGCAGCCGGGGGACTAGCGGGAGGGGCCTCGTCTACGAGCAGTACTTC
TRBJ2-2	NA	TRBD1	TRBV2	CASLGQGASANTGELFF	TGTGCCAGCCTAGGACAGGGGGCTTCGGCCAACACCGGGGAGCTGTTTTTT
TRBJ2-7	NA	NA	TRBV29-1	CSDMGHRVTYEQYF	TGCAGCGACATGGGACATCGAGTGACCTACGAGCAGTACTTC
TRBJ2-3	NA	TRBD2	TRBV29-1	CSGIAGGPTDTQYF	TGCAGCGGGATAGCGGGGGGGCCGACAGATACGCAGTATTTT
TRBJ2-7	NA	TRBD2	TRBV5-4	CASSSGRAGGYEQYF	TGTGCCAGCAGCTCGGGCAGGGCGGGGGGCTACGAGCAGTACTTC
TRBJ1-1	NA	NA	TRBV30	CAARTPAAREAFF	TGTGCCGCACGAACGCCTGCCGCGAGAGAAGCTTTCTTT
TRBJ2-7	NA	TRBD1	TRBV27	CASSLGTGVYEQYF	TGTGCCAGCAGTTTAGGGACAGGGGTCTACGAGCAGTACTTC
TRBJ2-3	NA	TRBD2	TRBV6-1	CASTGRQGNTDTQYF	TGTGCCAGTACCGGGAGGCAGGGCAACACAGATACGCAGTATTTT
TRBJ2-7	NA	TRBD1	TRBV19	CASSILDRGYTEQYF	TGTGCCAGTAGTATCCTGGACAGGGGATATACCGAGCAGTACTTC
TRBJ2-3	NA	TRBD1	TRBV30	CASGQDPTDTQYF	TGTGCCTCTGGACAGGACCCCACAGATACGCAGTATTTT
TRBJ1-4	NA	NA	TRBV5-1	CASSYRVSNEKLFF	TGCGCCAGCAGCTACAGGGTGTCTAATGAAAAACTGTTTTTT
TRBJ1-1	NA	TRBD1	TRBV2	CASKSTGGLSEAFF	TGTGCCAGCAAGAGTACAGGGGGATTATCTGAAGCTTTCTTT
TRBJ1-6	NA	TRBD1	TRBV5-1	CASSLRTGTNSPLHF	TGCGCCAGCAGCCTGCGGACAGGAACTAATTCACCCCTCCACTTT
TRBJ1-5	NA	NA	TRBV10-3	CAIGTGSDGNQPQHF	TGTGCCATCGGAACCGGGTCCGACGGCAATCAGCCCCAGCATTTT
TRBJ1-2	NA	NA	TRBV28	CASSSSYGYTF	TGTGCCAGCAGTTCGTCCTATGGCTACACCTTC
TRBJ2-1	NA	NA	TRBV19	CASSPGRGYNEQFF	TGTGCCAGTAGTCCAGGTAGGGGTTACAATGAGCAGTTCTTC
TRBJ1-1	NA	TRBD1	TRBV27	CASSSLQDRSSTEAFF	TGTGCCAGCAGTTCTCTACAGGACAGGAGTAGCACTGAAGCTTTCTTT
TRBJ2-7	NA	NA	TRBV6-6	CASSYLQGQSEQYF	TGTGCCAGCAGTTACCTGCAGGGTCAATCCGAGCAGTACTTC
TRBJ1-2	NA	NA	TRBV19	CATSRVAGRVSGYTF	TGTGCCACCTCACGGGTGGCAGGGCGAGTGAGTGGCTACACCTTC
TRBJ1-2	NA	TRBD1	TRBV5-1	CASRTGPDYGYTF	TGCGCCAGTAGGACAGGCCCAGACTATGGCTACACCTTC
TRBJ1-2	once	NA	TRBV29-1	CSVERRGYGYTF	TGCAGCGTTGAGCGCAGGGGCTATGGCTACACCTTC